This TCR beta chain was sequenced for a study of shared clonotypes between healthy human individuals. Study results and caveats: The study generally estimated greater richness for naive than memory subsets.

Germline CDR1 reads SGHNT; CDR2 reads YYREEE (reference sequence). The CDR3 runs to 15 residues. Trimming cost V 0 bases and J 2 bases; bases outside gene matches: 1. The assay was run at deep level. The authors loaded about 200 ng DNA, roughly 27,000 T cell genomes, into sorted-subset replicate PCRs. Generated by immunoSEQ multiplex PCR, the TCRdb table keeps only in-frame clones and is missing some. Among about 2.3 million clones, approximately 90% were seen once, and the ten largest hold 0.37%. There were only Caucasian adults among the donors, and all lived in Nashville, Tennessee. About this clone: Antigen unknown. Other DNA sequences in this specimen translate into the identical CDR3.

The sample was naive CD4+ T cells from PBMCs. Subset indicated: CD45RA+ positively selected. The rearrangement links TRBV5-4 to TRBJ2-2, with 7 bases matching TRBD2. The sequence derives from a young man in good health. Some clones in this sample may be carry-over from other donors' samples. CDR3 sequence (DNA): TGTGCCAGCAGCTTGGCTAGCGGTAACACCGGGGAGCTGTTTTTT. This sequence encodes CASSLASGNTGELFF.